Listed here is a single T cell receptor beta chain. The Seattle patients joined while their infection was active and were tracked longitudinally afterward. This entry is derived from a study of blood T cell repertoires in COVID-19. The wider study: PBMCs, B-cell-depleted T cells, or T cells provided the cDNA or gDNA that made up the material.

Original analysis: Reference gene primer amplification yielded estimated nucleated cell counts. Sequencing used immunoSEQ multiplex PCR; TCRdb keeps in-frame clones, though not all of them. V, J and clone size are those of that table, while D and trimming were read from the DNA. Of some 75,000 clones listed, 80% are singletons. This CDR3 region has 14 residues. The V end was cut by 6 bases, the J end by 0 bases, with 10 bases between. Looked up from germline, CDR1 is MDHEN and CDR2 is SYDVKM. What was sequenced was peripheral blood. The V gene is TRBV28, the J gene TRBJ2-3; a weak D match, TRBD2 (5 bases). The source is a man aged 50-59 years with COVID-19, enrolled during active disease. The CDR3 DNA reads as TGTGCCAGCAGGAGCGGAACTAGCACAGATACGCAGTATTTT. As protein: CASRSGTSTDTQYF.